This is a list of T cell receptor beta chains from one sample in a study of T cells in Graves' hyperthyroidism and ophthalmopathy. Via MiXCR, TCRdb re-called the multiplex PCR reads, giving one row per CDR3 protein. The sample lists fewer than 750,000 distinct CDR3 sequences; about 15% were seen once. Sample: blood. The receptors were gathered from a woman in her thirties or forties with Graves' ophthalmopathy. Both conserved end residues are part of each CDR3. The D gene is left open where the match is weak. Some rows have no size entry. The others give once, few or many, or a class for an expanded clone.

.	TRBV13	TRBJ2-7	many	TGTGCCAGCAGCCGTGGGGAGAGGGACTACGAGCAGTACTTC	CASSRGERDYEQYF
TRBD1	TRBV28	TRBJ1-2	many	TGTGCCAGCAGAACTACAGGGGATGGCTACACCTTC	CASRTTGDGYTF
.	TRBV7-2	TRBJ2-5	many	TGTGCCAGCAGCTTATATTCGGGGCAAGAGACCCAGTACTTC	CASSLYSGQETQYF
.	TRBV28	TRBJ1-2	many	TGTGCCAGTGGGTATTCTAACTATGGCTACACCTTC	CASGYSNYGYTF
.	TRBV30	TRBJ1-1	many	TGTGCCTGGAGCGGCGGGGGGCCGATAACTGAAGCTTTCTTT	CAWSGGGPITEAFF
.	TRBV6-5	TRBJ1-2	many	TGTGCCAGCAGTTACTCCCCAGATAACTATGGCTACACCTTC	CASSYSPDNYGYTF
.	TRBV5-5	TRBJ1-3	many	TGTGCCAGCAGCTTCCTTCCGGACACCATATATTTT	CASSFLPDTIYF
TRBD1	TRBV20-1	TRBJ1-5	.	TGCAGTGCCCAGACAGGGTTGGGGTATAGCAATCAGCCCCAGCATTTT	CSAQTGLGYSNQPQHF
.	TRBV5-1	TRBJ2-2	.	TGCGCCAGCGGCTCTGGACAGAACACCGGGGAGCTGTTTTTT	CASGSGQNTGELFF
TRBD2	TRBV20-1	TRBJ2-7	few	TGCAGTGCTAGAGATCTTGGCACTAGGGCGGGGGTGAGCTACGAGCAGTACTTC	CSARDLGTRAGVSYEQYF
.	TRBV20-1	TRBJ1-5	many	TGCAGTGCTAGAGAGGATAGCAATCAGCCCCAGCATTTT	CSAREDSNQPQHF
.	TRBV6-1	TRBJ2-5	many	TGTGCCAGCACCGGGGGCGGAGGGGCGGTGGAGACCCAGTACTTC	CASTGGGGAVETQYF
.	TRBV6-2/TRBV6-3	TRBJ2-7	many	TGTGCCAGCAGTTACTCGACCGAGCAGTACTTC	CASSYSTEQYF
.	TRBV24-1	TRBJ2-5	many	TGTGCCACCGCGCAGGGAGGCCGGGAGACCCAGTACTTC	CATAQGGRETQYF
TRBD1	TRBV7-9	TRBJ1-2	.	TGTGCCAGCAGCCCACACGTGGGACAGGTTAACTATGGCTACACCTTC	CASSPHVGQVNYGYTF
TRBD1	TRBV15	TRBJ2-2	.	TGTGCCACCAGCAGCCGGGACAGGGGTGCCGGGGAGCTGTGTTTT	CATSSRDRGAGELCF
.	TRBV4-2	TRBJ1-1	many	TGTGCCAGCAGCCAACCGGATTCCTACGACGAGAAGGCTTTCTTT	CASSQPDSYDEKAFF
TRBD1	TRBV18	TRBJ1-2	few	TGTGCCAGCTCACCCCTCGAAGTAGGGGGCAGCTATGGCTACACCTTC	CASSPLEVGGSYGYTF
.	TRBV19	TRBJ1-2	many	TGTGCCAGTAACGTTAAGCTTACGGTAAACTATGGCTACACCTTC	CASNVKLTVNYGYTF
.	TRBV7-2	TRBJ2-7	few	TGTGCCAGCAGCTTAGGGCCGGCGGCAGCCTACGAGCAGTACTTC	CASSLGPAAAYEQYF
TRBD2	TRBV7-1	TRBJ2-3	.	TGTGCCAGCAGCTCCCAGAGGGCGGGAGGGCCCTCGTTGGGCACAGATACGCAGTATTTT	CASSSQRAGGPSLGTDTQYF
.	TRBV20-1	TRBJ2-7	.	TGCAGTGCTATCGGGACATACCACGAGCAGTACTTC	CSAIGTYHEQYF
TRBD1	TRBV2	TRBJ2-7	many	TGTGCCAGCAGTGGGGGGACAGGGGGCTACGAGCAGTACTTC	CASSGGTGGYEQYF
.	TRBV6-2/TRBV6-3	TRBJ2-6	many	TGTGCCAGCAGTTACACGTCTGGGGCCAACGTCCTGACTTTC	CASSYTSGANVLTF
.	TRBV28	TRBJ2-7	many	TGTGCCAGCAGCTTATTACAGGGAGTAAGCGAGCAGTACTTC	CASSLLQGVSEQYF
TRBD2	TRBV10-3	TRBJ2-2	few	TGTGCCATCAGTGATCGGATTAGCGGGGCCAACACCGGGGAGCTGTTTTTT	CAISDRISGANTGELFF
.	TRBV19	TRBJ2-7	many	TGTGCCAGTAGTATCCGGTTTGGCAGCTACGAGCAGTACTTC	CASSIRFGSYEQYF
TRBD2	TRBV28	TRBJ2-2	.	TGTGCCAGCACCTGGGGGGGTTCGGCCGGGGAGCTGTTTTTT	CASTWGGSAGELFF
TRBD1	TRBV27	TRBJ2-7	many	TGTGCCACCCGGCCGGGACAGGGCTACGAGCAGTACTTC	CATRPGQGYEQYF
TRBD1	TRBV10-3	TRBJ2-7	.	TGTGCCATCAGTGGGACAGGGAGTTGGTACGAGCAGTACTTC	CAISGTGSWYEQYF
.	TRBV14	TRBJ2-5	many	TGTGCCAGCAGCCAAGAGAAGACCCAGTACTTC	CASSQEKTQYF
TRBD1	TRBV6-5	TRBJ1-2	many	TGTGCCAGCAGTTTTTACAGGGGCGCCTATGGCTACACCTTC	CASSFYRGAYGYTF
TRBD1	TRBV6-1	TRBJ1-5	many	TGTGCCAGCAGTGCCCACCGCAGGACAGGGGGCTTCCAGCCCCAGCATTTT	CASSAHRRTGGFQPQHF
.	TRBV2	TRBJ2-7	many	TGTGCCAGCAAAAGGGACTACGAGCAGTACTTC	CASKRDYEQYF
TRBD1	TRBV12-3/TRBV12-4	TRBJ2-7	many	TGTGCCAGCAGCCCGGGGACAGGGGTAGCTCCGAGAGACGAGCAGTACTTC	CASSPGTGVAPRDEQYF
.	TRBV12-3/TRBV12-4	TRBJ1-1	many	TGTGCCAGCACCACAGAGAACACTGAAGCTTTCTTT	CASTTENTEAFF
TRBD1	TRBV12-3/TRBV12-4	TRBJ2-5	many	TGTGCCAGCAGTTTAGCGGGACAGGGAGGGGAGACCCAGTACTTC	CASSLAGQGGETQYF
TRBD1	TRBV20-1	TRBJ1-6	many	TGCAGTGCTAGCGACAGGGGAGAGCCCTATAATTCACCCCTCCACTTT	CSASDRGEPYNSPLHF
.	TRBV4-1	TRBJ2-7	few	TGCGCCAGCAGCCAAGATGCCTCTAGCTCCGAGCAGTACTTC	CASSQDASSSEQYF
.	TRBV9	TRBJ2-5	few	TGTGCCAGCAGCGCCGGACATTCCGTAGGAGGGGAGACCCAGTACTTC	CASSAGHSVGGETQYF
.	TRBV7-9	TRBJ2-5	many	TGTGCCAGCATGACAACCATCCAAGAGACCCAGTACTTC	CASMTTIQETQYF
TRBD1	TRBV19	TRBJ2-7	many	TGTGCCAGTAGTATCGTCCCACAGGGGGTCGAGCAGTACTTC	CASSIVPQGVEQYF
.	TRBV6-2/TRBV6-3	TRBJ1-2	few	TGTGCCAGCAGTTACTCGCAGGGTGGCTACACCTTC	CASSYSQGGYTF
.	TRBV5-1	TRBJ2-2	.	TGCGCCAGCAGAACAGGGGGGGTCTCCGGGGAGCTGTTTTTT	CASRTGGVSGELFF
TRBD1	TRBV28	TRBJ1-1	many	TGTGCCAGCAGTTTCCGCGTGGGGACAGGGAATGAGAGGGTTCGAGCTTTCTTT	CASSFRVGTGNERVRAFF
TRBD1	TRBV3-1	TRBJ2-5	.	TGTGCCAGCAGAAAGACAGGGAGCGAGGAGACCCAGTACTTC	CASRKTGSEETQYF
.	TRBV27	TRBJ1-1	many	TGTGCCAGCAGTTTAGGGTTCGGTGTTAAGGGCACTGAAGCTTTCTTT	CASSLGFGVKGTEAFF
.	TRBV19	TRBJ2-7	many	TGTGCCAGTAGTATTTTTTTCGGAGCGGGCAAACTCACCTACGAGCAGTACTTC	CASSIFFGAGKLTYEQYF
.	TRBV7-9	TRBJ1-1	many	TGTGCCAGCAGCGATACAAGAGGGGGGCTCGGGGAAGCTTTCTTT	CASSDTRGGLGEAFF
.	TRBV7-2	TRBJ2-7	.	TGTGCCAGCAGCTTAGCGGGACTCCCGGGGTCGTACTTC	CASSLAGLPGSYF
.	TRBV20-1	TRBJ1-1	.	TGCAGTGCTAGAGGTAGCAGGAACACTGAAGCTTCCTTT	CSARGSRNTEASF
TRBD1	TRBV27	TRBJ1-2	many	TGTGCCAGCAGTCCGGGACAGGGGGCGGGTGCAGGCTACACCTTC	CASSPGQGAGAGYTF